This T cell receptor (beta chain) derives from a study of chemoradiotherapy in HPV16-positive cancers. Study as a whole: Candidate HPV-specific T-cell clones and common TCR motifs came from functional assays in a couple of HPV16-positive patients.

Generated by immunoSEQ multiplex PCR, the TCRdb table keeps only in-frame clones and is missing some. Found here are a few thousand clones, 86% of them singletons; the top ten hold about 4.1%. Over chemoradiotherapy, repertoires were sampled more than once. Regarding the study as a whole: Better recurrence-free survival went with HPV-responsive T-cell expansion in HPV16-positive patients. Candidate HPV-specific clones and E7-related TCR motifs grew in tumor during treatment.

Turning to this clone: What it binds is not known.

Here the sequenced sample was tumor tissue, taken from a patient who underwent chemoradiotherapy. This TCR derives from a human donor with HPV-associated anogenital cancer.

This CDR3 is CAWSRMELAGGRTDTQYF. In DNA form, the CDR3 reads TGTGCCTGGAGTAGGATGGAGCTAGCGGGAGGACGCACAGATACGCAGTATTTT. The gene calls are TRBV30 and TRBJ2-3, with TRBD2 identical over 11 bases. Germline lookup yields CDR1 GTSNPN and CDR2 SVGIG (reference sequence). This CDR3 is built from 18 residues. The trim removed 2 bases at V and 1 base at J, leaving 11 bases unmatched.